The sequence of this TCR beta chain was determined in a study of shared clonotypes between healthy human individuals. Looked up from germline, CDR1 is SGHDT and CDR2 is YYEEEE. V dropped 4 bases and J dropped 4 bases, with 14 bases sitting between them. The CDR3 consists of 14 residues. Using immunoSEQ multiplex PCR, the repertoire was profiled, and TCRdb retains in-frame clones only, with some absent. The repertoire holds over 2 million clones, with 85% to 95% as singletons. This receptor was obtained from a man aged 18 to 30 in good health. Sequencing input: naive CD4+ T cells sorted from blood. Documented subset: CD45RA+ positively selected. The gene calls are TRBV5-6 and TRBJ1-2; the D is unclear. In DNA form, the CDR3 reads TGTGCCAGCAGCCCCCCTACAAGTTCCTATGGCTACACCTTC. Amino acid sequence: CASSPPTSSYGYTF.